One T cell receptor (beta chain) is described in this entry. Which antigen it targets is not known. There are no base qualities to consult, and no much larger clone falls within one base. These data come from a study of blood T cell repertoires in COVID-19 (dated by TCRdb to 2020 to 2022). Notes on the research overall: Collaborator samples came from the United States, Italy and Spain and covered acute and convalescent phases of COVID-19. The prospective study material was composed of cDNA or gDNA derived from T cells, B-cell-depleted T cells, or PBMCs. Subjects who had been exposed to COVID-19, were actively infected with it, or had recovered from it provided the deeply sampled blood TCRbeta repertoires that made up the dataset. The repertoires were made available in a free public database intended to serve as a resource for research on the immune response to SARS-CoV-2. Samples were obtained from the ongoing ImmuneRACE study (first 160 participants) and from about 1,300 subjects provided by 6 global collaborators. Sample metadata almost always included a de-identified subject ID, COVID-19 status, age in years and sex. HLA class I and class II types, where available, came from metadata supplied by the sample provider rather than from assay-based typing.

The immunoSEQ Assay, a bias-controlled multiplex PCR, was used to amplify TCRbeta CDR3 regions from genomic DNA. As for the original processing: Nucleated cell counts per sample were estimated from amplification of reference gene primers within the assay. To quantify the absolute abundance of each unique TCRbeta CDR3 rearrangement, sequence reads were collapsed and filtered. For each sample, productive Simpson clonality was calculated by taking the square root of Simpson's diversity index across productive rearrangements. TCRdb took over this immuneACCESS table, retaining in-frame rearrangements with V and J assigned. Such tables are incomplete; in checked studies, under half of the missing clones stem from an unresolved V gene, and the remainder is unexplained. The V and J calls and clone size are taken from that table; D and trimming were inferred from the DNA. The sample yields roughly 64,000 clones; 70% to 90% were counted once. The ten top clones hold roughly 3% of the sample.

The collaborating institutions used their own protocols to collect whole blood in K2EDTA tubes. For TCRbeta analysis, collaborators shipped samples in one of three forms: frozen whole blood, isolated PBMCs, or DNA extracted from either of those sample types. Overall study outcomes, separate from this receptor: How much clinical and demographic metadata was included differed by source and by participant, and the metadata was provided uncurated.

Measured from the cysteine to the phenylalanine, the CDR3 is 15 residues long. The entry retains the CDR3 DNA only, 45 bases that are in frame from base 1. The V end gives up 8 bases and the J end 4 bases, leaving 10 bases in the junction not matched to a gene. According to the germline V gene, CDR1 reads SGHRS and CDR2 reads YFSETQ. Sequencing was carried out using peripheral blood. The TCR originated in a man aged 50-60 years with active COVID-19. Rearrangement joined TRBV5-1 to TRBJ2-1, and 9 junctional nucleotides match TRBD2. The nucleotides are TGCGCCAGTAGCCCGGGACTAGCCGCTTACAATGAGCAGTTCTTC. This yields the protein CASSPGLAAYNEQFF.